The 14 T cell receptor beta chains below come from one sample, sequenced in a study of technical replicates of blood from a few donors. Here immunoSEQ multiplex PCR was the method, and the copy in TCRdb shows in-frame clones only, minus some. The sample carries about 12,000 clones, under 85% recorded once. The sample taken for sequencing was PBMCs. These receptors were collected from a human donor in good health.

The genes are TRBV6-1 and TRBJ2-7, with 12 bases that match TRBD1. The length of the CDR3 is 15 residues. V was clipped by 4 bases and J by 6 bases; unmatched bases: 7. Germline V gene lookup returns CDR1 MNHNS and CDR2 SASEGT. The chain's CDR3 is CASSVRPGQGAEQYF. CDR3 coding DNA: TGTGCCAGCAGTGTTAGGCCGGGACAGGGGGCCGAGCAGTACTTC.

The chain joins TRBV7-9 to TRBJ2-6, with D hard to call. Germline V gene data show CDR1 as SEHNR and CDR2 as FQNEAQ (reference sequence). The CDR3 has 16 amino acids. Trimming left V 4 bases short and J 0 bases short, with 10 bases between. In DNA, the CDR3 is TGTGCCAGCAGCTCCATAGAGGTCTCTGGGGCCAACGTCCTGACTTTC. Amino acids: CASSSIEVSGANVLTF.

This chain joins TRBV9 and TRBJ1-1; D uncertain. The V gene's germline CDR1 is SGDLS and CDR2 YYNGEE. The CDR3 is made up of 15 amino acids. The V end lost 3 bases, the J end lost 0 bases, and 12 bases lay between the germline ends. The CDR3 DNA reads as TGTGCCAGCAGCGCCAGCAGAGACATGAACACTGAAGCTTTCTTT. The encoded protein is CASSASRDMNTEAFF.

This CDR3 reads CAWSLHRVNTEAFF. The CDR3, as DNA: TGTGCCTGGAGTTTGCACAGGGTGAACACTGAAGCTTTCTTT. The chain uses TRBV30 and TRBJ1-1; D is possibly TRBD1 (6 bases). The CDR3 extends over 14 amino acids. The ends were cut back, 2 bases at V and 0 bases at J, with 10 bases in the middle. From germline, CDR1 is GTSNPN and CDR2 SVGIG (reference sequence).

By proportion, this clone is medium-sized (0.01 to 0.1%). The rearrangement links TRBV5-4 to TRBJ2-3, with 13 bases identical to TRBD2. J lost 2 bases, V lost 4 bases, and 7 bases had no gene match. CDR1 is SGHNT and CDR2 is YYREEE in the germline V gene (reference sequence). The CDR3 sequence is 17 residues long. Here the CDR3 reads CASSVRLAGGPTDTQYF. In DNA, the CDR3 is TGTGCCAGCAGCGTGAGACTAGCGGGAGGTCCCACAGATACGCAGTATTTT.

The J gene is TRBJ2-1, the V gene TRBV15, with TRBD2 identical over 12 bases. The germline gives CDR1 LNHNV, CDR2 YYDKDF (reference sequence). Losses at the gene ends were 4 bases for V and 7 bases for J; bases not matched to a gene: 5. This CDR3 is 15 amino acids long. The CDR3 nucleotides read TGTGCCACCAGCACCGGGACTAGCGGGTGGAATGAGCAGTTCTTC. Translation gives CATSTGTSGWNEQFF.

The V call is TRBV19, the J call TRBJ1-1, with 8 bases lining up with TRBD1. Germline lookup yields CDR1 LNHDA and CDR2 SQIVND (reference sequence). V lost 4 bases, J lost 0 bases, and 10 bases stayed unmatched. The CDR3 has 17 residues. The CDR3 DNA reads TGTGCCAGTAGTAGAAGCGCCGGACAGGGAGTGAACACTGAAGCTTTCTTT. It yields the protein CASSRSAGQGVNTEAFF.

The chain links TRBV5-5 to TRBJ2-1; 7 nucleotides agree with TRBD2. This CDR3 spans 14 amino acids. From germline, CDR1 is SGHKS and CDR2 YYEKEE (reference sequence). V dropped 4 bases and J dropped 3; count of bases not matched to a gene: 4. The DNA of the CDR3 is TGTGCCAGCAGCCTGCGGGAGTTCTACAATGAGCAGTTCTTC. It translates to CASSLREFYNEQFF.

This clone has just a few counts. The CDR3 DNA is TGTGCCAGCAGCTTAGTTGGTTGGGGCTCAACTAATGAAAAACTGTTTTTT. Protein product: CASSLVGWGSTNEKLFF. The chain has TRBV7-2 and TRBJ1-4, with D possibly TRBD1 on 5 matching bases. V was clipped by 1 base and J by 0 bases, with 12 bases between them. The germline gives CDR1 SGHTA, CDR2 FQGNSA. The CDR3 has 17 residues.

The V gene is TRBV19, the J gene TRBJ2-1; 9 bases map to TRBD2. CDR1 LNHDA and CDR2 SQIVND come from the germline V gene (reference sequence). V dropped 5 bases and J dropped 4; count of bases not matched to a gene: 6. CDR3 length: 15 residues. Here the CDR3 reads CASSDGGRAYNEQFF. CDR3 DNA: TGTGCCAGTAGTGACGGCGGGAGGGCGTACAATGAGCAGTTCTTC.

This chain joins TRBV10-1 and TRBJ2-1; 9 bases match TRBD2. CDR1 is WNHNN and CDR2 is SYGVQD in the germline V gene (reference sequence). CDR3 length: 19 residues. V was clipped by 0 bases and J by 2 bases; unmatched bases: 11. CDR3 amino acids: CASSESSWRVAGAYNEQFF. The CDR3 bases are TGCGCCAGCAGTGAGTCCAGCTGGAGAGTAGCGGGAGCCTACAATGAGCAGTTCTTC.

This clone was counted once. This chain connects TRBV5-1 to TRBJ2-5; TRBD1 agrees at 8 bases. The V and J ends lost 3 bases and 10 bases, in that order; junction bases with no gene match: 14. Germline loops: CDR1 SGHRS, CDR2 YFSETQ. The CDR3 extends over 15 amino acids. The CDR3 DNA follows: TGCGCCAGCAGCTGGAGGGGACAGGCCCAAGCGGGCCAGTACTTC. Protein sequence: CASSWRGQAQAGQYF.

The chain is built from TRBV5-1 and TRBJ2-7; possibly TRBD2 for D (5 bases). The length of the CDR3 is 14 residues. Germline CDR1 reads SGHRS; CDR2 reads YFSETQ. Trimming pared 5 bases from V and 2 bases from J, leaving 14 bases between. DNA of the CDR3: TGCGCCAGCAGAATGATTGGGAGTACCTACGAGCAGTACTTC. Its protein product is CASRMIGSTYEQYF. Looking up the rest from reference TRBV5-1 and TRBJ2-7 gives the full variable domain: KAGVTQTPRYLIKTRGQQVTLSCSPISGHRSVSWYQQTPGQGLQFLFEYFSETQRNKGNFPGRFSGRQFSNSRSEMNVSTLELGDSALYLCASRMIGSTYEQYFGPGTRLTVT.

V usage is TRBV5-4 and J usage is TRBJ2-1; D is perhaps TRBD2 (5 bases). Trimming took off 1 base at V and 9 bases at J, with 17 bases between the two ends. The CDR3 is 15 amino acids. The germline CDR1 and CDR2 sequences are SGHNT and YYREEE (reference sequence). The CDR3 nucleotides are TGTGCCAGCAGCTTGCAAACCGCGGGTGAATCTGAGCAGTTCTTC. It translates to CASSLQTAGESEQFF. Full variable domain (missing parts from reference TRBV5-4 and TRBJ2-1): ETGVTQSPTHLIKTRGQQVTLRCSSQSGHNTVSWYQQALGQGPQFIFQYYREEENGRGNFPPRFSGLQFPNYSSELNVNALELDDSALYLCASSLQTAGESEQFFGPGTRLTVL.